Listed below are T cell receptor beta chains from one sample, sequenced in a study of T cells in Graves' hyperthyroidism and ophthalmopathy. In TCRdb, the multiplex PCR reads were re-called with MiXCR into one record per CDR3 protein. The sample lists a few hundred thousand distinct CDR3 sequences; roughly 14% were seen once. The sequencing sample was made of blood. These receptors were collected from a woman in her 30s with Graves' hyperthyroidism. CDR3s include the opening cysteine and the closing phenylalanine or tryptophan. Fields, in order: clone size, D gene, V gene, J gene, CDR3 DNA, CDR3 protein. D genes are given only for firm matches. Size is stated for part of the rows, as once, few or many counts, or as a class when the clone is expanded.

size: NA
D: NA
V: TRBV20-1
J: TRBJ2-1
DNA: TGCAGTGCTAGCAGCCCTAGCGCTGAGCAGTTCTTC
CDR3: CSASSPSAEQFF

size: many
D: TRBD2
V: TRBV6-5
J: TRBJ2-7
DNA: TGTGCCAGCAGTTACTCGATGCTAGCGGGAGGATACGAGCAGTACTTC
CDR3: CASSYSMLAGGYEQYF

size: many
D: NA
V: TRBV6-2/TRBV6-3
J: TRBJ2-7
DNA: TGTGCCAGCAGTTCTCCTCCCCGCTATGAGCAGTACTTC
CDR3: CASSSPPRYEQYF

size: many
D: TRBD2
V: TRBV29-1
J: TRBJ2-7
DNA: TGCAGCGTTGAAGGGGAGGTTGCGGGAGAGGCCTACGAGCAGTACTTC
CDR3: CSVEGEVAGEAYEQYF

size: few
D: NA
V: TRBV24-1
J: TRBJ1-5
DNA: TGTACCACCAGCGTAAGGGGAAATCAGCCCCAGCATTTT
CDR3: CTTSVRGNQPQHF

size: NA
D: TRBD2
V: TRBV4-1
J: TRBJ2-1
DNA: TGCGCCAGCAGCTCCAGGACTAGCGGGTCCCACAATGAGCAGTTCTTC
CDR3: CASSSRTSGSHNEQFF

size: many
D: NA
V: TRBV3-1
J: TRBJ1-5
DNA: TGTGCCAGCAGCCCTAGTTATAGCAATCAGCCCCAGCATTTT
CDR3: CASSPSYSNQPQHF

size: NA
D: TRBD2
V: TRBV10-3
J: TRBJ2-7
DNA: TGTGCCATCAGTGAGTCGAAAGTAGCGGGGAGCTCCTACGAGCAGTACTTC
CDR3: CAISESKVAGSSYEQYF

size: few
D: TRBD2
V: TRBV5-5
J: TRBJ2-1
DNA: TGTGCCAGCAGCTTGGCTAGCGGGGCAAGGGAGCAGTTCTTC
CDR3: CASSLASGAREQFF

size: few
D: NA
V: TRBV30
J: TRBJ2-3
DNA: TGTGCCTGGAGTGTAGTAGCGGGCACAGATACGCAGTATTTT
CDR3: CAWSVVAGTDTQYF

size: NA
D: NA
V: TRBV28
J: TRBJ1-2
DNA: TGTGCCAGCAGTCTTAGGCCGGGGACTCGCTATGGCTACACCTTC
CDR3: CASSLRPGTRYGYTF

size: few
D: NA
V: TRBV3-1
J: TRBJ1-2
DNA: TGTGCCAGCTCTGGGGGGGTCGCCTATGGCTACACCTTC
CDR3: CASSGGVAYGYTF

size: many
D: NA
V: TRBV27
J: TRBJ2-3
DNA: TGTGCCAGCAGTTTATTGTGGCAGGGAGCAGATACGCAGTATTTT
CDR3: CASSLLWQGADTQYF

size: many
D: NA
V: TRBV3-1
J: TRBJ1-1
DNA: TGTGCCAGCAGCCCGGCAGACAGGCAGAACACTGAAGCTTTCTTT
CDR3: CASSPADRQNTEAFF

size: few
D: TRBD1
V: TRBV18
J: TRBJ1-3
DNA: TGTGCCAGCTCACCGACCGGGACAGGCACTTATGAAAACACCATATATTTT
CDR3: CASSPTGTGTYENTIYF

size: NA
D: NA
V: TRBV7-9
J: TRBJ2-1
DNA: TGTGCCAGCTCACCCCTCGAAAGGTACAATGAGCAGTTCTTC
CDR3: CASSPLERYNEQFF

size: many
D: TRBD2
V: TRBV20-1
J: TRBJ2-5
DNA: TGCAGTGCTTTACTAGCGGGCCTAACCGGAGAGACCCAGTACTTC
CDR3: CSALLAGLTGETQYF

size: NA
D: TRBD1
V: TRBV19
J: TRBJ1-5
DNA: TGTGCCAGTAGTAGGAGAGACAGGGCGTCCGATCAGCCCCAGCATTTT
CDR3: CASSRRDRASDQPQHF

size: NA
D: TRBD2
V: TRBV7-2
J: TRBJ2-5
DNA: TGTGCCAGCAGCTCCCGGACTAGCGGGAGGCCGCTTCAAGCGGAGACCCAGTACTTC
CDR3: CASSSRTSGRPLQAETQYF

size: many
D: NA
V: TRBV30
J: TRBJ1-3
DNA: TGTGCCCGACAATCTGGAAACACCATATATTTT
CDR3: CARQSGNTIYF

size: many
D: NA
V: TRBV6-2/TRBV6-3
J: TRBJ2-7
DNA: TGTGCCAGCAGTTACGGGGCAGGAGAGCAGTACTTC
CDR3: CASSYGAGEQYF

size: many
D: NA
V: TRBV20-1
J: TRBJ2-5
DNA: TGCAGTGCCCCCCACCCCCTAGCTAACCAAGAGACCCAGTACTTC
CDR3: CSAPHPLANQETQYF

size: many
D: NA
V: TRBV3-1
J: TRBJ1-1
DNA: TGTGCCAGCAGCCAAAATACGGGAGGTGTTGGTGGGAACACTGAAGCTTTCTTT
CDR3: CASSQNTGGVGGNTEAFF

size: many
D: TRBD1
V: TRBV6-2/TRBV6-3
J: TRBJ2-7
DNA: TGTGCCAGCGTGGACAGGGTAAGGGAGCAGTACTTC
CDR3: CASVDRVREQYF

size: NA
D: TRBD1
V: TRBV12-3/TRBV12-4
J: TRBJ2-7
DNA: TGTGCCAGCAGTCCGTACTCAGGGACAGGGGAGGGCGAGCAGTACTTC
CDR3: CASSPYSGTGEGEQYF

size: NA
D: TRBD1
V: TRBV2
J: TRBJ2-5
DNA: TGTGCCAGCAGTTTTTTGGGGGGTGCAGGACAGGGTCAGCCTATATGGAACTTC
CDR3: CASSFLGGAGQGQPIWNF